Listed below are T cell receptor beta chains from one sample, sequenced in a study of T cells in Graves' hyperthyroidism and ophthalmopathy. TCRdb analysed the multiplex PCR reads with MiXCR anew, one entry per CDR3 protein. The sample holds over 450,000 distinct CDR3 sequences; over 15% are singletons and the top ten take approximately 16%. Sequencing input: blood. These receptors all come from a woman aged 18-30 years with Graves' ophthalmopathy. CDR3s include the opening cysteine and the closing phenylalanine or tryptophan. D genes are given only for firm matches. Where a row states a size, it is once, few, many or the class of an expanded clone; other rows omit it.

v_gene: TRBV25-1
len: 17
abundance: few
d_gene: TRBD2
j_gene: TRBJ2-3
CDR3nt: TGTGCCAGCAGACTAGCGGGAGGGCCTAGGAGTTCAGATACGCAGTATTTT
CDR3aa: CASRLAGGPRSSDTQYF

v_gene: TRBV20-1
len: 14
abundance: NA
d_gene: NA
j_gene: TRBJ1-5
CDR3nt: TGCAGTGCTAGTGGCAGTTATAGCAATCAGCCCCAGCATTTT
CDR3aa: CSASGSYSNQPQHF

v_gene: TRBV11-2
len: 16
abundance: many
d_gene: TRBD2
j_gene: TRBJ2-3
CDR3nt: TGTGCCAGCAGTTTCATAGCGGGGGCGTCGACAGATACGCAGTATTTT
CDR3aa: CASSFIAGASTDTQYF

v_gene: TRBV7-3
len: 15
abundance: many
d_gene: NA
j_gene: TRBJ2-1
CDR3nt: TGTGCCAGCAGCTTAACGGGGGGGGGCATGGATGAGCAGTTCTTC
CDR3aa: CASSLTGGGMDEQFF

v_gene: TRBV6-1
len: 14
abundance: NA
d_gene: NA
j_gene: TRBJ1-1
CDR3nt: TGTGCCAGCACCTTCGGGGAGATGAACACTGAAGCTTTCTTT
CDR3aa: CASTFGEMNTEAFF

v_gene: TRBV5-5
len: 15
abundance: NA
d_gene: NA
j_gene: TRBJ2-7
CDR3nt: TGTGCCAGCAGCTTGGAGGGTATGGGGTCCTACGAGCAGTACTTC
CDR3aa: CASSLEGMGSYEQYF

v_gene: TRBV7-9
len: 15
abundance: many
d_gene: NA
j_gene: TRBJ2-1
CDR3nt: TGTGCCAGCAGCTTATGGAGGACCCATAACAATGAGCAGTTCTTC
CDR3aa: CASSLWRTHNNEQFF

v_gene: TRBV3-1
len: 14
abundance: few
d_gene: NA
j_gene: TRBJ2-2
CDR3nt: TGTGCCAGCAGCCACGGACAGTTCACCGGGGAGCTGTTTTTT
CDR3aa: CASSHGQFTGELFF

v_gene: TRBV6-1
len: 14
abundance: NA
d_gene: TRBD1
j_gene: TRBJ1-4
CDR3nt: TGTGCCAGCAGTGAACAGGGGGCGCCGGAAAAACTGTTTTTT
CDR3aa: CASSEQGAPEKLFF

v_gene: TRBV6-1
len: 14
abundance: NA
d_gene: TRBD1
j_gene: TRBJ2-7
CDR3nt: TGTGCCAGCAGCACGGACAGGCCCAGCACCGAGCAGTACTTC
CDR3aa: CASSTDRPSTEQYF

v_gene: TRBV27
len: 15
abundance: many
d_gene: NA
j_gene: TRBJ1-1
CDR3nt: TGTGCCAGCGGATTCAGTTGGAGGGCGGACACTGAAGCTTTCTTT
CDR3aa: CASGFSWRADTEAFF

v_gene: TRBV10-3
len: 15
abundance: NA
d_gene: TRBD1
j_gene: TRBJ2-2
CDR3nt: TGTGCCATCACCGCGACAGGGGGCTACACCGGGGAGCTGTTTTTT
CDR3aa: CAITATGGYTGELFF

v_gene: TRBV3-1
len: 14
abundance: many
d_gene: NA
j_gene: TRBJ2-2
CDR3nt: TGTGCCAGCAGCGCGGACAGACTCACCGGGGAGCTGTTTTTT
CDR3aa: CASSADRLTGELFF

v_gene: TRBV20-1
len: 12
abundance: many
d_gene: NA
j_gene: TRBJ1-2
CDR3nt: TGCAGTGCTAGAGAAGGTGGGACAGGCTACACCTTC
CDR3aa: CSAREGGTGYTF

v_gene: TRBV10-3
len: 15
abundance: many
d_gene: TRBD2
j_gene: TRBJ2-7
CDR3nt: TGTGCCATCAAGAGTGAAGCGGGAGTGGGTTACGAGCAGTACTTC
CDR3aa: CAIKSEAGVGYEQYF

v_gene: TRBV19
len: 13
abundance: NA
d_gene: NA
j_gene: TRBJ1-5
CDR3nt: TGTGCCAGTACCCACGGGAGCAATCAGCCCCAGCATTTT
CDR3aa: CASTHGSNQPQHF

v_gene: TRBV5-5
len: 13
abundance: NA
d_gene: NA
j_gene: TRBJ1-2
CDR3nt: TGTGCCAGCAGCACGGGAGGGTACTATGGCTACACCTTC
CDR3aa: CASSTGGYYGYTF

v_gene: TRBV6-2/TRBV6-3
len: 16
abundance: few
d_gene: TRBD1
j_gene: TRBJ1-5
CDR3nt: TGTGCCAGCAGTTTCGACAGGGACCTTGGCAATCAGCCCCAGCATTTT
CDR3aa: CASSFDRDLGNQPQHF

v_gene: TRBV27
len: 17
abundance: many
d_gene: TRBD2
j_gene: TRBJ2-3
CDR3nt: TGTGCCAGCAGTCTAATGGTCGGGGGGGGCCGAACAGATACGCAGTATTTT
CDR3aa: CASSLMVGGGRTDTQYF

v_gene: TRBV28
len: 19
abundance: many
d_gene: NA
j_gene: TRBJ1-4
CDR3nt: TGTGCCAGCAGTTTATTTATAGGGGGGGCCGCTCCCAATAATGAAAAACTGTTTTTT
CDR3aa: CASSLFIGGAAPNNEKLFF

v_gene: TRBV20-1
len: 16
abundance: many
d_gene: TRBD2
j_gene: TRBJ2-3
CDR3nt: TGCAGTGCGACTCATGGACTAGCGAAAAGCACAGATACGCAGTATTTT
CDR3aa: CSATHGLAKSTDTQYF

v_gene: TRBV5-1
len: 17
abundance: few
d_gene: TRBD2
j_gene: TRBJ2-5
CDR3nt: TGCGCCAGCAGCCCAGGGACTAGCGGGAGGGTACAAGAGACCCAGTACTTC
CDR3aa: CASSPGTSGRVQETQYF

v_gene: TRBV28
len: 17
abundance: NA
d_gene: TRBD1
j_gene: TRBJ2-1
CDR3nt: TGTGCCAGCAGTCGGGACAGGGGGCCGTCGCCCTACAATGAGCAGTTCTTC
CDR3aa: CASSRDRGPSPYNEQFF

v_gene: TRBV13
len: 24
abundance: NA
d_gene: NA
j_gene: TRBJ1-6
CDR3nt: NA
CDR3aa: CASSTTTSGPEQYFGPGSNSPLHF

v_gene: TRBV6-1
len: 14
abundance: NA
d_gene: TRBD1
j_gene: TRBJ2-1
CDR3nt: TGTGCCAGCAGCCCCCGGGACAGGGCCAATGAGCAGTTCTTC
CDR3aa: CASSPRDRANEQFF

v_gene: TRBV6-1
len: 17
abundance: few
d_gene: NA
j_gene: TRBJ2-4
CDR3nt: TGTGCCAGCAGTGAACGGGCAGGGAAGGGCGTCAAAAACATTCAGTACTTC
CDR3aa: CASSERAGKGVKNIQYF

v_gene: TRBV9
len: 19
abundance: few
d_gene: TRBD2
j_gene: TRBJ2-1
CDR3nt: TGTGCCAGCAGCGTCGATCTGGGGGCACTAGCGGGACTGTACAATGAGCAGTTCTTC
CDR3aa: CASSVDLGALAGLYNEQFF

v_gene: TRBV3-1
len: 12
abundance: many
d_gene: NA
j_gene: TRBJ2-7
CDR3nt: TGTGCCAGCAGTCACAGAGTCTACGAGCAGTACTTC
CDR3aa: CASSHRVYEQYF

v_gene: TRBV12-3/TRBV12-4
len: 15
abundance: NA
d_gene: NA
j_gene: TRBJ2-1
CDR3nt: TGTGCCAGCAGTTTTGGCTTTGGGGAGGCTGGTGAGCAGTTCTTC
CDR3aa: CASSFGFGEAGEQFF

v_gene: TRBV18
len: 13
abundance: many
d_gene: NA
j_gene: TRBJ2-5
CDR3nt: TGTGCCAGCTCACCGCCGGTGGTCGAGACCCAGTACTTC
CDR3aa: CASSPPVVETQYF

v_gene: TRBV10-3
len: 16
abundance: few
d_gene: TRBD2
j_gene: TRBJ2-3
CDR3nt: TGTGCCATCAACTACGACGGGACTAGCGGGTTCGATACGCAGTATTTT
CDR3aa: CAINYDGTSGFDTQYF

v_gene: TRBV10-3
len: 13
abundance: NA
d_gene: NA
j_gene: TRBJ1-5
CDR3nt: TGTGCCATCAGTGAGCGTAGCAATCAGCCCCAGCATTTT
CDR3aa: CAISERSNQPQHF

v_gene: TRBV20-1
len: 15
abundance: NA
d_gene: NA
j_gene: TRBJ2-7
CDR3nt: TGCAGTGCTAGTTGGCAGGGATTTACCTACGATGGGCAGTACTTC
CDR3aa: CSASWQGFTYDGQYF

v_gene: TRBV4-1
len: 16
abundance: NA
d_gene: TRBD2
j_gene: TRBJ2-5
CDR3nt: TGCGCCAGCAGCCAAGTGCTAGCGGGGTCATCGGAGACCCAGTACTTC
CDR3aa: CASSQVLAGSSETQYF

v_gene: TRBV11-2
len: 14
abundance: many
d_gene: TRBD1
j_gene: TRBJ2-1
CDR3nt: TGTGCCAGCGCCGGGACAGGAGGCGTCAATGAGCAGTTCTTC
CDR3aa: CASAGTGGVNEQFF

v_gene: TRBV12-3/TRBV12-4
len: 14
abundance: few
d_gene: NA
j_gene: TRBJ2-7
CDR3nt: TGTGCCAGCAGTTATTTAGTCTACCTAGACGAGCAGTACTTC
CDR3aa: CASSYLVYLDEQYF

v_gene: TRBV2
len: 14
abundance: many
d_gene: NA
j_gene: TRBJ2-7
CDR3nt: TGTGCCGGGCAATTGGGGCGGGGATCCTACGAGCAGTACTTC
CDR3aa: CAGQLGRGSYEQYF

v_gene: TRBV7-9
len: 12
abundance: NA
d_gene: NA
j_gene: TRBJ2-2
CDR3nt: TGTGCCAGCAGCTTAAGACTCGGGGAGCTGTTTTTT
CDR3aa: CASSLRLGELFF

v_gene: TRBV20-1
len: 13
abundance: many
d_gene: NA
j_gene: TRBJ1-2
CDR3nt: TGCAGTGCTAGAGCCCTAGACAGCTATGGCTACACCTTC
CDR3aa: CSARALDSYGYTF

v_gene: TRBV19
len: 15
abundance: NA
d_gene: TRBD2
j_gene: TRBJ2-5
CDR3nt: TGTGCCAGTAGCCCTCCCGGGGGGGTCTCCCGGACCCAGTACTTC
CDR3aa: CASSPPGGVSRTQYF

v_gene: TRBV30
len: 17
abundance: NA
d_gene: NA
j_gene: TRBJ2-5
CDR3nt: TGTGCCTGGAGAAGCTTTGAGGACATTACGTACCAAGAGACCCAGTACTTC
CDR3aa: CAWRSFEDITYQETQYF

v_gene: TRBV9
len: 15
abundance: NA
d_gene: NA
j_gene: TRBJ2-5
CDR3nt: TGTGCCAGCAGCCCTAGGGGGGGGTCGCAAGAGACCCAGTACTTC
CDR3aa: CASSPRGGSQETQYF

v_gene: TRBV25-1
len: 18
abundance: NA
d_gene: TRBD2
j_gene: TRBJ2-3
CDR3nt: TGTGCCAGCAGTGAATTTAAACTAGCGGGGGCCTCAGTGGATACGCAGTATTTT
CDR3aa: CASSEFKLAGASVDTQYF

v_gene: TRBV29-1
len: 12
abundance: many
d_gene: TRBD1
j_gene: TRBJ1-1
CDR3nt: TGCAGCGTTGAGACAGGGGGCGTTGAAGCTTTCTTT
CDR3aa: CSVETGGVEAFF

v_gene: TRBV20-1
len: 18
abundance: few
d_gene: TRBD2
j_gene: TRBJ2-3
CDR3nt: TGCAGTGCTAGAGAAGGACTAGCGGGTGGACTTAGCACAGATACGCAGTATTTT
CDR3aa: CSAREGLAGGLSTDTQYF

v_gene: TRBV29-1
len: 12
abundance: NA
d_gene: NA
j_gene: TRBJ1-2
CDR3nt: TGCAGCGCGCGAGAACAGAACTATGGCTACACCTTC
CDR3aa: CSAREQNYGYTF

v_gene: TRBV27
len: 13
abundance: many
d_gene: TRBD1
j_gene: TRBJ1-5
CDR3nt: TGTGCCAGTAAAGGGACAGCTCATCAGCCCCAGCATTTT
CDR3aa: CASKGTAHQPQHF

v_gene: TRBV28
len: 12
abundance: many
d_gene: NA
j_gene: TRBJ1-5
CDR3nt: TGTGCCAGCATCGGGCTGAATCAGCCCCAGCATTTT
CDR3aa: CASIGLNQPQHF

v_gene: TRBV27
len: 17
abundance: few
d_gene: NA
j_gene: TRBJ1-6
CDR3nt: TGTGCCAGCAGTTCCTCCGGGGCTACAATAATCAATTCACCCCTCCACTTT
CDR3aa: CASSSSGATIINSPLHF

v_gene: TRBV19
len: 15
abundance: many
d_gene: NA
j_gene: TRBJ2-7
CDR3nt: TGTGCCAGTAGTTTCGCTAGCGACAGCTCCTACGAGCAGTACTTC
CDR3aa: CASSFASDSSYEQYF

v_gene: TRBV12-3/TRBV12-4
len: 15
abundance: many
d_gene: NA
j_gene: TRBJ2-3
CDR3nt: TGTGCCAGCAGTAAACTAGTGCGAGCCACAGATACGCAGTATTTT
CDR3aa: CASSKLVRATDTQYF

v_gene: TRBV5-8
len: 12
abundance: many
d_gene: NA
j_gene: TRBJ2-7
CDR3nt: TGTGCCAGCAGCTCCGTGATCTACGAGCAGTACTTC
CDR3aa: CASSSVIYEQYF

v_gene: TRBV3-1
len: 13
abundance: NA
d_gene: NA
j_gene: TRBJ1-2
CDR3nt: TGTGCCAGCAGCCAAGAAACAGGGAGTGGCTACACCTTC
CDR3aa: CASSQETGSGYTF